The source of this T cell receptor beta chain is a study of blood T cell repertoires in COVID-19. From germline, CDR1 is LGHDT and CDR2 YNNKEL (reference sequence). V shed 1 base and J 6 bases; nucleotides not matched to a gene: 8. The CDR3 covers 16 residues. TCRdb keeps only in-frame clones here, not all; method: immunoSEQ multiplex PCR. The sample lists about 300,000 clones, around 88% seen once, with around 1.5% in the top ten. The chain recombines TRBV3-1 (or the pseudogene TRBV3-2) with TRBJ2-1; 8 nucleotides match TRBD2. This clonotype was sampled from a woman aged 50 to 60 with acute or convalescent COVID-19. What was sequenced was peripheral blood. The CDR3 coding sequence is TGTGCCAGCAGCCAAGTAGGAAGCGGGAGTGGCAATGAGCAGTTCTTC. Translated, it gives CASSQVGSGSGNEQFF.